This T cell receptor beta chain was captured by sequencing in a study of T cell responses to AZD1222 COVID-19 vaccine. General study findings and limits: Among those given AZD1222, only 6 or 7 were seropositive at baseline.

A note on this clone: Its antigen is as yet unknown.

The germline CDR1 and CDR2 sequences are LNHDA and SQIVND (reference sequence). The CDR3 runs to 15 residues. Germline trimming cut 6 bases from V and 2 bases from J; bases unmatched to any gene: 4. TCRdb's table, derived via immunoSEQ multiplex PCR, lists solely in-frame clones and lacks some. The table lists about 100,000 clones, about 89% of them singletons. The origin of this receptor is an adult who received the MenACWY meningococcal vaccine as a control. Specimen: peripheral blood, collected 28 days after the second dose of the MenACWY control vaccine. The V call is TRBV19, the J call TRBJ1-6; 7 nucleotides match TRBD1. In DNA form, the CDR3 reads TGTGCCAGTAGGCCAGACAGGGCCTATAATTCACCCCTCCACTTT. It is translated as CASRPDRAYNSPLHF.